The source of this TCR beta chain is a study of cytomegalovirus exposure and HLA in healthy donors. Turning to the study itself: Across some 400 genotyped donors, 81% landed in the Caucasian-associated ancestry cluster.

General observations from the study: Most sequenced TCRs were rare (though some public TCRs occurred in many donors). Some TCR beta chains (roughly 160 of them) were listed as cytomegalovirus-associated.

CDR1 is KGHSH, CDR2 LQKENI, per germline. The CDR3 is made up of 13 amino acids. Trimming cost V 8 bases and J 2 bases, with 9 bases left between them. For this clone: What it binds is unknown.

The PCR employed 60 Vbeta primers together with 13 Jbeta primers. The protocol was immunoSEQ multiplex PCR, while the TCRdb copy is restricted to in-frame clones and leaves out a portion. The data contain fewer than 200,000 clones, around 84% of them singletons. This chain joins TRBV18 and TRBJ1-4; D ambiguous. The specimen was PBMCs. This sequence originates from a man aged 40-55 years in good health and CMV-seropositive. CDR3 sequence reads: CASVRGTNEKLFF. CDR3 nucleotides: TGTGCCAGCGTGCGAGGTACTAATGAAAAACTGTTTTTT. Based on the CDR3 plus reference TRBV18 and TRBJ1-4, the full variable domain is NAGVMQNPRHLVRRRGQEARLRCSPMKGHSHVYWYRQLPEEGLKFMVYLQKENIIDESGMPKERFSAEFPKEGPSILRIQQVVRGDSAAYFCASVRGTNEKLFFGSGTQLSVL.